This T cell receptor (beta chain) was documented in a study of post-analysis software for immune sequencing data. Study as a whole: Recorded subtypes: relapsing-remitting, secondary progressive, progressive-relapsing; some patients unannotated.

The library was made from cDNA and included unique molecular identifiers. One entry per CDR3 protein, called by TCRdb with MiXCR from the PCR reads. The table records around 190,000 distinct CDR3 sequences, 29% of them present only once. Germline CDR1 and CDR2: SNHLY and FYNNEI. This CDR3 has 12 amino acids. V lost 6 bases to trimming and J lost 5 bases, with 10 bases between them. The study, taken as a whole, reports: Versus controls, multiple sclerosis patients showed significantly lower diversity (normalized Chao1). F measure grouped same-batch samples tightly together. There were four or five TRBV segments more frequent in patients than controls, and TRBV5-6, TRBV5-1 and TRBV20-1 were among them.

To note about this clonotype: Its matching antigen is unknown.

This TCR was recovered from a girl aged 2-17 years with multiple sclerosis. The sample was blood. This chain uses TRBV2 with TRBJ2-5, with D hard to call. CDR3 sequence (DNA): TGTGCCAGCAGGTTCACGGCGGAGACCCAGTACTTC. Residues: CASRFTAETQYF.